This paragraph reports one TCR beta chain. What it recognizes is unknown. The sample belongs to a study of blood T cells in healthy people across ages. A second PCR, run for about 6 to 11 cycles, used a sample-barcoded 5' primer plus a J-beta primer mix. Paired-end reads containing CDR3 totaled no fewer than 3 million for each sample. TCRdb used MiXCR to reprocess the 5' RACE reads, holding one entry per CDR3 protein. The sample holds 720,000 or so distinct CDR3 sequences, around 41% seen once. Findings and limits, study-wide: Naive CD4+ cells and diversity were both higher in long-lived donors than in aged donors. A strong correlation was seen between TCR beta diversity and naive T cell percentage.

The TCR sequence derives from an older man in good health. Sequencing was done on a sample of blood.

CDR3 residues: CASSPQGEGQGLSYEQYF. The CDR3 coding sequence is TGTGCCAGCAGTCCTCAGGGGGAAGGACAGGGCCTATCCTACGAGCAGTACTTC. V and J are TRBV6-1 and TRBJ2-7; 8 nucleotides agree with TRBD1. Germline V gene data show CDR1 as MNHNS and CDR2 as SASEGT. The CDR3 loop spans 18 amino acids. J lost 1 base, V lost 5 bases, and 16 bases had no gene match.